The T cell receptor beta chain under discussion was sequenced for a study of vaccination effects on CD4 cells after COVID-19 (dated by TCRdb to the early 2020s). Broadly, across the study: In the ViraFEST assay, PBMC were stimulated with viral peptide pools, and TCR sequencing was then used to find antigen-specific CD4+ T cell clonotypes based on their expansion. Across the study, the median time from the second dose to post-vaccine sampling was 72 days (range 14 to 241). About 1.8 million PBMC per well were cultured with approximately 10 ug/ml peptides in IMDM containing about 5% human AB serum, 10 IU/ml IL-2 and gentamicin. The Oncomine TCR Beta short-read assay on an Illumina iSeq 100 was used to sequence cultures from other donors in the study. A total of 9 to 11 COVID-19 convalescent patients and a few SARS-CoV-2-naive healthy vaccine recipients were included in the full study. In both COVID-19 convalescent patients and infection-naive vaccine recipients, the study compared SARS-CoV-2 spike-specific CD4+ TCR repertoires from before mRNA vaccination with those from after it.

Details on this clone: There is no known antigen for this receptor. Per-nucleotide qualities are absent, and no much larger clonotype sits a single base away.

Findings and caveats that apply to the study as a whole: Among healthy vaccine recipients, nearly all vaccine-induced clones were SARS-CoV-2 mono-reactive, and just 1 of 255 was cross-reactive with common cold coronaviruses. The study was limited by a small number of convalescent patients, and early post-infection timepoints were lacking. Marked clonal contraction was observed in both infection-induced and vaccine-induced clones at late post-vaccination timepoints, consistent with waning T cell responses.

After less than 13 days of culture, CD4+ T cells were isolated with the EasySep CD4+ T cell isolation kit. Each participant received two doses of an mRNA SARS-CoV-2 vaccine, either BNT162b2 or mRNA-1273. Healthy vaccine recipients had no prior SARS-CoV-2 infection, confirmed by negative nucleocapsid antibodies before and after vaccination. Half of the culture medium was replaced with fresh IL-2-containing medium on days 3 and 7. Unless otherwise noted, each peptide stimulation condition was cultured in triplicate wells. PBMC were separated from whole blood using Ficoll-Paque Plus gradient centrifugation and were then either cryopreserved at -140C or used fresh. Genomic DNA was extracted from cultured CD4+ T cells with the QIAamp micro DNA kit. The library was prepared using the immunoSEQ multiplex PCR assay. DNA from the CD4+ T cells that had been cultured and isolated underwent TCR beta CDR3 sequencing. The study's own analysis went as follows. The analysis removed non-productive TCR sequences, trimmed reads to the CDR3 region, and retained only CDR3s that were 7 or more amino acids long. The MANAFEST web app was used to identify antigen-specific clonotypes by comparing expansion in peptide wells with expansion in reference cultures. For clones to be considered positive, expansion at FDR<0.05 versus reference and all other wells, an odds ratio above 5, and a frequency above 0.1% in two replicate wells were required. Cross-reactive clonotypes were defined as significantly expanded in SARS-CoV-2 spike wells and in at least one common cold coronavirus spike condition. Using the stringdist R package, CDR3 similarity was measured by Levenshtein distance, and unrooted trees were constructed with ape in R 3.6.1. Imported from immuneACCESS, the table was reduced by TCRdb to in-frame sequences with V and J called. These copies leave out some clones; in studies compared against another copy, an unresolved V gene accounts for under half, and the cause of the remainder is not known. That table gives V, J and clone size, and the DNA gave D and trimming. This sample lists about 45,000 clones; approximately 70% were detected once. The ten largest clones capture about 9.5% of the sample.

Sequenced material: CD4+ T cells from PBMCs cultured without peptide, taken after COVID-19 vaccination. The clonotype was recovered from a human donor who received a COVID-19 vaccine.

Here is the DNA: TGTGCCCCAGTGGCGGAGGGTGGATCCTATAATTCACCCCTCCACTTT. Its protein product is CAPVAEGGSYNSPLHF. The sequence joins TRBV5-5 to TRBJ1-6, with the D segment identity uncertain. Taken from the germline V gene (reference sequence), the CDR1 and CDR2 loops are SGHKS and YYEKEE. CDR3 length: 16 amino acids, cysteine to phenylalanine. This entry keeps only the CDR3 DNA: 48 bases, framed from base 1. V is pared back by 10 bases and J by 1 base, with 18 bases lying between the germline termini. Here the CDR3 is joined to the reference TRBV5-5 and TRBJ1-6 genes, and the full variable domain is: DAGVTQSPTHLIKTRGQQVTLRCSPISGHKSVSWYQQVLGQGPQFIFQYYEKEERGRGNFPDRFSARQFPNYSSELNVNALLLGDSALYLCAPVAEGGSYNSPLHFGNGTRLTVT.